This TCR beta chain came from a study of shared clonotypes between healthy human individuals. At the level of the study: Per-donor plates numbered three CD4 naive, three CD4 memory, two CD8 naive and one CD8 memory. Findings and limits, study-wide: In four donors, 4.5% to 5.5% of naive CD4 clonotypes appeared in common. Rarefaction showed that sequencing of sorted subsets was incomplete (despite large depth). Non-shared clonotypes displayed generation probabilities falling below those of clonotypes present in all four donors.

Comments on this clone: As yet, its antigen is unknown.

Trimming stripped 8 bases from V and 1 base from J, with 9 bases between. The CDR3 length is 12 residues. The germline V gene has CDR1 MDHEN and CDR2 SYDVKM. The protocol was immunoSEQ multiplex PCR, while the TCRdb copy is restricted to in-frame clones and leaves out a portion. The sample carries approximately 1.5 million clones, around 98.5% recorded once. The specimen sequenced was naive CD4+ T cells sorted from blood. Indicated subset: CD45RA+ positively selected. The clonotype comes from a man between 25 and 39 years old in good health. The chain links TRBV28 to TRBJ2-7; D is undetermined. The CDR3 nucleotides read TGTGCCAGCGGAGTGGGGTCCTACGAGCAGTACTTC. It translates to CASGVGSYEQYF.